One and the same sample provided the 12 T cell receptor beta chains below, sequenced in a study of cytomegalovirus exposure and HLA in healthy donors. Profiled with immunoSEQ multiplex PCR; TCRdb holds only in-frame clones, not every one. The sample records tens of thousands of clones, approximately 90% being singletons. The specimen was PBMCs. These receptors were collected from a woman under 30 in good health and CMV-seropositive.

The J gene is TRBJ2-7, the V gene TRBV6-1; a weak D match, TRBD2 (6 bases). V was clipped by 3 bases and J by 5 bases, with 14 bases between them. The germline CDR1 and CDR2 sequences are MNHNS and SASEGT. CDR3 length equals 14 residues. This chain's CDR3 is CASSEEGVKDEQYF. As DNA, the CDR3 is TGTGCCAGCAGTGAGGAGGGAGTGAAAGACGAGCAGTACTTC.

The chain links TRBV18 to TRBJ1-1; TRBD1 matches at 10 bases. Germline CDR1 is KGHSH and CDR2 is LQKENI. The CDR3 consists of 16 residues. The V and J ends lost 5 bases and 5 bases, in that order; junction bases with no gene match: 11. The CDR3 is CASSFTGTGDRTEAFF. The CDR3 coding sequence is TGTGCCAGCTCATTTACCGGGACAGGGGATAGGACTGAAGCTTTCTTT.

The J gene is TRBJ2-5, the V gene TRBV27; 7 positions match TRBD2. CDR1 MNHEY and CDR2 SMNVEV come from the germline V gene (reference sequence). V shed 6 bases, J shed 1 base, and the junction held 5 bases outside the gene matches. This CDR3 is 14 amino acids long. The CDR3 DNA reads as TGTGCCAGCAGCCCCCCGGGGGGCCAAGAGACCCAGTACTTC. It encodes CASSPPGGQETQYF.

This clone was observed once. The V gene is TRBV28, the J gene TRBJ2-4; TRBD2 might be the D (5 bases). V was trimmed by 7 bases and J by 8 bases, leaving 18 bases between them. The CDR3 covers 14 residues. Germline CDR1 and CDR2: MDHEN and SYDVKM. The CDR3, as DNA: TGTGCCAGCACCCCTAGCACTGGTGAAGACATTCAGTACTTC. Protein sequence: CASTPSTGEDIQYF.

V and J are TRBV6-6 and TRBJ1-2; D is undetermined. The germline V and J ends were trimmed by 5 bases and 2 bases, with 6 bases remaining between them. This CDR3 comprises 12 residues. Looked up from germline, CDR1 is MNHNY and CDR2 is SVGAGI (reference sequence). The CDR3 DNA is TGTGCCAGCAGTCCGGGAAACTATGGCTACACCTTC. It translates to CASSPGNYGYTF.

Only a few counts were recorded for this clone. The chain couples TRBV7-2 to TRBJ2-1, with D unresolved. This CDR3 is 15 amino acids long. The V and J ends lost 3 bases and 2 bases respectively, with 11 bases between them. In germline, CDR1 is SGHTA, CDR2 FQGNSA. CDR3 region: CASSFSESAYNEQFF. DNA for the CDR3: TGTGCCAGCAGCTTTAGTGAGTCGGCCTACAATGAGCAGTTCTTC.

CDR3 DNA: TGTGCCAGCAGGGAGGTCTATGGCTACACCTTC. Translation: CASREVYGYTF. The chain joins TRBV6-5 to TRBJ1-2, with D unresolved. CDR1 is MNHEY, CDR2 SVGAGI, per germline. The V end was cut by 6 bases, the J end by 4 bases, with 6 bases between. The CDR3 loop spans 11 amino acids.

The chain links TRBV15 to TRBJ2-7; a weak D match, TRBD1 (5 bases). The CDR3 loop spans 15 amino acids. V lost 0 bases and J lost 4, with 13 bases in between. Germline V gene data show CDR1 as LNHNV and CDR2 as YYDKDF (reference sequence). The CDR3 bases are TGTGCCACCAGCAGAGACAGGGCCGCTTTTTACGAGCAGTACTTC. Protein product: CATSRDRAAFYEQYF. The entire variable domain, with the rest obtained from reference TRBV15 and TRBJ2-7, is as follows: DAMVIQNPRYQVTQFGKPVTLSCSQTLNHNVMYWYQQKSSQAPKLLFHYYDKDFNNEADTPDNFQSRRPNTSFCFLDIRSPGLGDTAMYLCATSRDRAAFYEQYFGPGTRLTVT.

The V and J genes are TRBV7-9 and TRBJ2-7, with D uncertain. The CDR3 sequence is 13 residues long. Trimming cost V 1 base and J 2 bases, with 6 bases left between them. CDR1 is SEHNR and CDR2 is FQNEAQ in the germline V gene (reference sequence). Here the CDR3 DNA reads TGTGCCAGCAGCTTAGACGGTACCTACGAGCAGTACTTC. Its protein product is CASSLDGTYEQYF.

DNA for the CDR3: TGTGCCAGCAGCCGTCTCCTGGGGAGCGGAAACACCATATATTTT. It encodes CASSRLLGSGNTIYF. The chain couples TRBV9 to TRBJ1-3; D unresolved. CDR1 and CDR2 (germline): SGDLS, YYNGEE. V gave up 4 bases and J gave up 4 bases, with 15 bases separating them. The CDR3 runs 15 residues.

V usage is TRBV28 and J usage is TRBJ1-5; possibly TRBD1 for D (6 bases). The V end was cut by 5 bases, the J end by 6 bases, with 20 bases between. Germline CDR1 MDHEN, CDR2 SYDVKM. CDR3 size: 16 residues. In nucleotides, the CDR3 is TGTGCCAGCAGTGTAGTCCACGGGGGGGCGGGTCAGCCCCAGCATTTT. Translation gives CASSVVHGGAGQPQHF.

J is TRBJ2-4 and V is TRBV4-1; 8 nucleotides line up with TRBD1. V trimming: 1 base; J trimming: 2 bases; junction bases outside the gene matches: 7. The CDR3 has 17 residues. Per germline, CDR1 MGHRA and CDR2 YSYEKL. CDR3 protein: CASSQASGQGSKNIQYF. The CDR3, as DNA: TGCGCCAGCAGCCAAGCCTCCGGACAGGGTTCCAAAAACATTCAGTACTTC.